The 28 T cell receptor beta chains below all came from one sample that was sequenced in a study of glioma-infiltrating T cells. TCR alpha and beta CDR3 regions were amplified from RNA using iRepertoire nested multiplex PCR. TCRdb passed the multiplex PCR reads through MiXCR, listing each CDR3 protein once. The sample gives around 190,000 distinct CDR3 sequences, over 40% of which show up once; around 5.3% is in the top ten. Sequencing used glioma tissue, nonneoplastic brain tissue, or PBMCs (not recorded which). The origin of the receptors is a human donor with low-grade glioma or glioblastoma, undergoing nonglioma brain surgery, or in good health (not recorded which).

The table lists this clonotype with a count of one. The chain uses TRBV28 and TRBJ2-3; 7 bases are shared with TRBD2. With 9 bases clipped from V and 14 bases from J, the junction kept 23 bases outside the gene matches. The CDR3 sequence is 15 residues long. Germline CDR1 is MDHEN and CDR2 is SYDVKM. CDR3: CASRMGGKETSRSYF. The CDR3 DNA follows: TGTGCCAGTCGTATGGGGGGGAAAGAGACTAGTCGGTCGTATTTT.

In the case of this clonotype: A much larger clone is a single base away; this may be a read error. No conserved phenylalanine or tryptophan ends this CDR3, so it is likely a read error. The chain carries TRBV19 and TRBJ2-7; TRBD2 is a possible D gene (5 bases). The V gene lost 1 base and the J gene lost 6 bases, with 19 bases spanning the gap. Germline-derived CDR1 and CDR2 are LNHDA and SQIVND (reference sequence). This CDR3 contains 16 residues. CDR3 DNA: TGTGCCAGTAGTATAGCGAACGGAGCCTCGGCGGGCGAGCAGTACCTC. Translated: CASSIANGASAGEQYL.

To note about this clonotype: A read error is likely, as this CDR3 ends without the conserved phenylalanine or tryptophan. V is TRBV5-4 and J is TRBJ1-2; 7 bases match TRBD1. Trimming cost V 1 base and J 2 bases; bases outside gene matches: 5. CDR1 is SGHNT and CDR2 is YYREEE in the germline V gene (reference sequence). This CDR3 contains 15 residues. The CDR3 coding sequence is TGTGCCAGCAGCTTGATGGACAGGCCGAACTATGGCTACACCTCC. Translating gives CASSLMDRPNYGYTS.

The gene calls are TRBV28 and TRBJ2-3; D possibly corresponds to TRBD2 (7 bases). Germline loops: CDR1 MDHEN, CDR2 SYDVKM. The CDR3 is made up of 15 amino acids. V was cut by 5 bases and J by 4 bases, with 16 bases left in between. This CDR3 reads CASSTGREGPDTQYF. CDR3 coding DNA: TGTGCCAGCAGTACAGGGAGGGAGGGTCCAGATACGCAGTATTTT.

This clonotype has just a few counts. The chain employs TRBV29-1 and TRBJ2-5; D may be TRBD1 or TRBD2 (5 bases each). V lost 6 bases to trimming and J lost 5 bases, with 13 bases between them. The V gene's germline CDR1 is SQVTM and CDR2 ANQGSEA. CDR3 length equals 12 residues. The CDR3 is CSVLDRGETQYF. The CDR3 coding sequence is TGCAGCGTCCTCGACAGAGGGGAGACCCAGTACTTC.

This clonotype was detected a few times. The genes are TRBV28 and TRBJ2-1; D is possibly TRBD2 (5 bases). The germline gives CDR1 MDHEN, CDR2 SYDVKM. The length of the CDR3 is 15 residues. Trimming took 6 bases from V and 6 from J, leaving 18 bases between them. The CDR3 loop is CASRSRTPNSNEQFF. CDR3 bases: TGTGCCAGCAGATCGAGGACTCCCAATTCCAATGAGCAGTTCTTC.

This clonotype has a count of ten or more. The gene calls are TRBV20-1 and TRBJ2-1, with D perhaps TRBD1 (6 bases). Germline loops: CDR1 DFQATT, CDR2 SNEGSKA (reference sequence). The length of the CDR3 is 13 residues. V was trimmed by 6 bases and J by 6 bases, leaving 15 bases between them. DNA of the CDR3: TGCAGTGCGAAAACCGGGACACTCAATGAGCAGTTCTTC. Its protein product is CSAKTGTLNEQFF.

About this clonotype: A much larger clone sits a single nucleotide away, making a read error possible. Lacking the conserved final phenylalanine or tryptophan, this CDR3 likely reflects a read error. The chain uses TRBV20-1 and TRBJ2-7, with D possibly called TRBD1 or TRBD2 (5 bases each). Germline CDR1 DFQATT, CDR2 SNEGSKA (reference sequence). The V and J ends lost 8 bases and 4 bases respectively, with 12 bases between them. The CDR3 consists of 11 residues. The CDR3 protein is CSTGTSYEQYL. The CDR3 DNA sequence: TGCAGTACCGGGACGTCATACGAGCAGTACCTC.

This clonotype was counted at least ten times. V gene TRBV28 combines with J gene TRBJ1-3; a weak D match, TRBD1 (5 bases). This CDR3 comprises 14 residues. The germline V gene encodes CDR1 MDHEN and CDR2 SYDVKM. Trimming took 2 bases from V and 7 from J, leaving 12 bases between them. CDR3 protein: CASSLPGISNTIYF. The CDR3 DNA sequence: TGTGCCAGCAGTTTACCAGGGATCTCGAACACCATATATTTT.

Regarding this clonotype: One base away lies a much larger clone, so this may be a sequencing read error. The chain recombines TRBV20-1 with TRBJ1-1; D may be TRBD1 (5 bases). Germline CDR1 and CDR2: DFQATT and SNEGSKA (reference sequence). The CDR3 spans 15 residues. V lost 5 bases and J lost 0, with 16 bases in between. DNA for the CDR3: TGCAGTGCTGGGTACCCGGGGGGTCTGAACACTGAAGCTTTCTTT. This encodes CSAGYPGGLNTEAFF.

In this sample, this clonotype turned up a few times. The rearrangement joins TRBV12-3 or TRBV12-4 to TRBJ1-1, with D tentatively TRBD1 (5 bases). Trimming shortened V by 7 bases and J by 7 bases, and 10 bases separated the two germline ends. The CDR3 spans 11 residues. CDR3 coding DNA: TGTGCCAGCACCCTTCAGGGTGAAGCTTTCTTT. Residues: CASTLQGEAFF.

A note on this clonotype: An end of the junction differs from the germline gene, which may be a read error. The chain uses TRBV2 and TRBJ2-7; 8 bases agree with TRBD1. The V gene's germline CDR1 is SNHLY and CDR2 FYNNEI. The CDR3 has 14 residues. The DNA for the CDR3 is TGTGCCAGCAGGACTGACAGGGGCAGCTACGAGCAGCACTTC. The encoded protein is CASRTDRGSYEQHF.

The chain uses TRBV5-1 and TRBJ2-7; D not certain. CDR3 length equals 14 residues. The germline V and J ends were trimmed by 0 bases and 0 bases, with 7 bases remaining between them. Germline-derived CDR1 and CDR2 are SGHRS and YFSETQ. CDR3 DNA: TGCGCCAGCAGCTTGGTCCCTGGCTCCTACGAGCAGTACTTC. Protein product: CASSLVPGSYEQYF. Complete variable domain (other parts from reference TRBV5-1 and TRBJ2-7): KAGVTQTPRYLIKTRGQQVTLSCSPISGHRSVSWYQQTPGQGLQFLFEYFSETQRNKGNFPGRFSGRQFSNSRSEMNVSTLELGDSALYLCASSLVPGSYEQYFGPGTRLTVT.

V gene TRBV25-1 combines with J gene TRBJ1-1, with a weak D call TRBD1 (6 bases). Germline V gene sequence: CDR1 MGHDK, CDR2 SYGVNS. Trimming cost V 2 bases and J 1 base, with 14 bases left between them. The CDR3 totals 16 residues. CDR3 loop: CASSERITQGNTEAFF. The DNA for the CDR3 is TGTGCCAGCAGTGAAAGGATAACACAGGGGAACACTGAAGCTTTCTTT.

The chain uses TRBV28 and TRBJ2-4; no clear D gene. CDR1 and CDR2 (germline): MDHEN, SYDVKM. The V gene lost 2 bases and the J gene lost 3 bases, with 11 bases spanning the gap. The CDR3 contains 15 residues. Written as DNA, the CDR3 is TGTGCCAGCAGTTTAACCTGGAAAAGCAAAAACATTCAGTACTTC. This codes for CASSLTWKSKNIQYF.

To note about this clonotype: This may be a read error, as it is one base from a much larger clone. CDR3 nucleotide sequence: TGTGCCAGCAGCTTAGTGGGGGCGCGGGATGAGCAGTTCTTC. It codes for CASSLVGARDEQFF. This rearrangement joins TRBV7-2 to TRBJ2-1, with a tentative D call TRBD1 (6 bases). Germline assignment: CDR1 SGHTA and CDR2 FQGNSA. Trimming removed 1 base at V and 8 bases at J, with 12 bases between. The length of the CDR3 is 14 residues.

Many counts were recorded for this clonotype. The rearrangement links TRBV6-1 to TRBJ2-1; weak D call: TRBD1 (6 bases). This CDR3 is built from 12 residues. V was pared by 5 bases and J by 10 bases, with 12 bases between. CDR1 and CDR2 from the germline V gene are MNHNS and SASEGT. CDR3 in amino acids: CASSSSGTEQFF. As DNA, the CDR3 is TGTGCCAGCAGTTCTTCCGGGACAGAGCAGTTCTTC.

Concerning this clonotype itself: Since a much larger clone is just one base distant, this may be a read error. The chain uses TRBV7-8 and TRBJ2-3; D remains unclear. The CDR3 covers 11 residues. Trimming stripped 7 bases from V and 6 bases from J, with 8 bases between. In germline, CDR1 is SGHVS, CDR2 FQNEAQ. The DNA of the CDR3 is TGTGCCAGCAACCGATCCGATACGCAGTATTTT. Amino acid sequence: CASNRSDTQYF.

On this clonotype itself: Being one base from a much bigger clone, this may be a read error. The chain couples TRBV28 to TRBJ2-7, with 10 bases aligning to TRBD2. V was pared by 4 bases and J by 0 bases, with 6 bases of the junction left unmatched. Germline CDR1 MDHEN, CDR2 SYDVKM. The CDR3 is made up of 16 amino acids. As DNA, the CDR3 is TGTGCCAGCAGTTACCCTAGCGGGAGAAGCTCCTACGAGCAGTACTTC. Translating gives CASSYPSGRSSYEQYF.

With respect to this clonotype: A much bigger clone sits one base away, suggesting this may be a read error. J is TRBJ1-5 and V is TRBV2; D is unclear. V lost 3 bases and J lost 5, with 5 bases in between. CDR1 and CDR2 from the germline V gene are SNHLY and FYNNEI. The CDR3 consists of 12 residues. The chain's CDR3 is CASSEAYQPQHF. DNA for the CDR3: TGTGCCAGCAGTGAGGCTTATCAGCCCCAGCATTTT.

This clonotype was seen more than once but under ten times. The V and J genes are TRBV19 and TRBJ2-2, with 8 bases matching TRBD1. The V segment lost 5 bases and the J segment 1 base; nucleotides outside the gene matches: 0. CDR1 and CDR2 from the germline V gene are LNHDA and SQIVND (reference sequence). There are 14 residues in the CDR3. The CDR3 DNA is TGTGCCAGTAGTGACAGGGGGAACACCGGGGAGCTGTTTTTT. Its translation is CASSDRGNTGELFF.

About this clonotype: This may stem from a read error, because a much larger clone lies one nucleotide away. The final CDR3 position lacks the conserved phenylalanine or tryptophan, pointing to a likely read error. The chain combines TRBV14 with TRBJ1-1, with unresolved D. The V gene lost 4 bases and the J gene lost 0 bases, with 6 bases spanning the gap. The CDR3 length is 13 residues. Per germline, CDR1 SGHDN and CDR2 FVKESK. The DNA of the CDR3 is TGTGCCAGCAGCCCCCAGATGAACACTGAAGCTTTCCTT. Residues: CASSPQMNTEAFL.

Ten or more counts support this clonotype. The V call is TRBV25-1, the J call TRBJ1-3; D remains unclear. V was shortened by 2 bases and J by 4 bases, with 9 bases between the two germline ends. Germline V gene data show CDR1 as MGHDK and CDR2 as SYGVNS. This CDR3 has 14 amino acids. This chain's CDR3 is CASSEGWSGNTIYF. The CDR3 DNA sequence: TGTGCCAGCAGTGAAGGGTGGTCCGGAAACACCATATATTTT. The full variable domain, rest sourced from reference TRBV25-1 and TRBJ1-3, is EADIYQTPRYLVIGTGKKITLECSQTMGHDKMYWYQQDPGMELHLIHYSYGVNSTEKGDLSSESTVSRIRTEHFPLTLESARPSHTSQYLCASSEGWSGNTIYFGEGSWLTVV.

This clonotype was seen at least ten times. The CDR3 region has the DNA TGTGCCAGCAGTGAAGCGCCCTGGAGCACAGATACGCAGTATTTT. Protein product: CASSEAPWSTDTQYF. The V gene is TRBV6-1, the J gene TRBJ2-3; no clear D gene. The CDR3 spans 15 residues. Per germline, CDR1 MNHNS and CDR2 SASEGT. Trimming shortened V by 0 bases and J by 0 bases, and 7 bases separated the two germline ends.

This clonotype has ten or more counts. J is TRBJ2-1 and V is TRBV24-1, with TRBD2 matching 9 bases. The germline CDR1 and CDR2 sequences are KGHDR and SFDVKD. With V trimmed by 3 bases and J by 8 bases, 10 bases remained unmatched. CDR3 length equals 16 residues. CDR3 DNA: TGTGCCACCAGTGATCCCGATAGCGGGAGCCCCCATGAGCAGTTCTTC. Translation gives CATSDPDSGSPHEQFF.

The chain employs TRBV20-1 and TRBJ2-4; D gene unclear. CDR3 length: 15 amino acids. The ends were cut back, 6 bases at V and 0 bases at J, with 15 bases in the middle. Germline assignment: CDR1 DFQATT and CDR2 SNEGSKA (reference sequence). DNA for the CDR3: TGCAGTGCCACCCCGCTGGTTGGAGCCAAAAACATTCAGTACTTC. Its protein product is CSATPLVGAKNIQYF.

The chain links TRBV5-4 to TRBJ2-1; 11 nucleotides line up with TRBD2. The V gene's germline CDR1 is SGHNT and CDR2 YYREEE (reference sequence). The CDR3 is made up of 16 amino acids. After removal of 4 bases from V and 5 bases from J, the junction contained 8 bases not matched to a gene. The CDR3 DNA reads TGTGCCAGCAGCCGCCCGAGACTAGCGGGGAACAATGAGCAGTTCTTC. The encoded protein is CASSRPRLAGNNEQFF.

About this clonotype: With a much larger clone just one base away, this may be a read error. The J gene is TRBJ1-5, the V gene TRBV20-1; unclear D gene. In germline, CDR1 is DFQATT, CDR2 SNEGSKA (reference sequence). The V and J ends lost 0 bases and 2 bases respectively, with 8 bases between them. The CDR3 covers 14 residues. The CDR3 protein is CSAREVTRNQPQHF. The CDR3 bases are TGCAGTGCTAGAGAGGTGACACGCAATCAGCCCCAGCATTTT.